The 3 T cell receptor beta chains below come from one sample, sequenced in a study of CXCR4 blockade with PD-1 therapy in pancreatic cancer. Here immunoSEQ multiplex PCR was the method, and the copy in TCRdb shows in-frame clones only, minus some. Found here are approximately 150 clones, roughly 80% of them singletons; the top ten hold roughly 9.1%. The source material was tumor tissue, sampled before culture. These receptor sequences come from a human donor with pancreatic ductal adenocarcinoma.

This clone was detected only once. The V and J genes are TRBV18 and TRBJ1-2; no firm D call. CDR1 KGHSH and CDR2 LQKENI come from the germline V gene. This CDR3 contains 14 residues. Trimming left V 0 bases short and J 3 bases short, with 8 bases between. The chain's CDR3 is CASSPPRSDYGYTF. In nucleotides, the CDR3 is TGTGCCAGCTCACCACCCCGGTCCGACTATGGCTACACCTTC.

In this sample, this clone turned up a few times. The V and J genes are TRBV15 and TRBJ2-3, with 7 bases identical to TRBD2. Germline V gene lookup returns CDR1 LNHNV and CDR2 YYDKDF (reference sequence). The junction had 23 bases not matched to a gene; V was cut back by 5 bases and J by 6 bases. CDR3 length: 19 amino acids. CDR3 coding DNA: TGTGCCACCAGCCCCGATCCGTGGGGAACGGGAGGTCCCACCGATACGCAGTATTTT. Translation: CATSPDPWGTGGPTDTQYF.

This clone was observed a few times. The chain employs TRBV11-3 and TRBJ1-2; D is uncertain. The V and J ends lost 5 bases and 5 bases respectively, with 15 bases between them. Germline assignment: CDR1 SGHNT and CDR2 YENEEA. CDR3 size: 14 residues. The CDR3 sequence is CASSQVANRYGYTF. The CDR3 coding sequence is TGTGCCAGCAGCCAGGTGGCGAACCGTTATGGCTACACCTTC.